This TCR beta chain appears in the sequencing data of a study of response to subunit inactivated influenza vaccine. Using its own MiXCR run on the RT-PCR reads, TCRdb lists one record per CDR3 protein. In the table there are hundreds of thousands of distinct CDR3 sequences, about 25% of which are singletons. On this clonotype: The antigen is undetermined.

Study-wide points: New T cells are recruited in small numbers by each seasonal influenza vaccination, according to the authors' suggestion.

The CDR3 has 15 amino acids. Trimming took off 4 bases at V and 4 bases at J, with 15 bases between the two ends. Germline loops: CDR1 SGHRS, CDR2 YFSETQ. The sequenced sample was CD4+ T cells sorted from PBMCs, obtained 5 days after vaccination. The TCR was taken from a man aged 45-60 years who received an inactivated influenza vaccine. The chain recombines TRBV5-1 with TRBJ2-1, with a possible D match to TRBD1 (5 bases). CDR3 DNA sequence: TGCGCCAGCAGCATCGGCCAGTCAGGGTACAATGAGCAGTTCTTC. Translating gives CASSIGQSGYNEQFF.